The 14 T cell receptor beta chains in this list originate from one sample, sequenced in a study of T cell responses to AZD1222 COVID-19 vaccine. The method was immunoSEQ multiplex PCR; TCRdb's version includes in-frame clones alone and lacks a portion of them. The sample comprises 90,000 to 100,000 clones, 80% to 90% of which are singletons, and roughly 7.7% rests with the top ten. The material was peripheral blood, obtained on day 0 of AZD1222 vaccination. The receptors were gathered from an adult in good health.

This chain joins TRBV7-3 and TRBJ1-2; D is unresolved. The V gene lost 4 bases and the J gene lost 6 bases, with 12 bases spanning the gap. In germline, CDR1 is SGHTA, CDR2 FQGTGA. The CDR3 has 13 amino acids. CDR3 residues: CASSSQFGDGYTF. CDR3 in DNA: TGTGCCAGCAGCTCCCAGTTCGGCGATGGCTACACCTTC.

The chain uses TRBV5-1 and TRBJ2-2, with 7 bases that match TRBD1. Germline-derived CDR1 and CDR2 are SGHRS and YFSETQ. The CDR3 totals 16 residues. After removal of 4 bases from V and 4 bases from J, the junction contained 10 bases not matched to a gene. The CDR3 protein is CASSPRQGGLTGELFF. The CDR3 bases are TGCGCCAGCAGCCCCAGACAGGGCGGACTCACCGGGGAGCTGTTTTTT.

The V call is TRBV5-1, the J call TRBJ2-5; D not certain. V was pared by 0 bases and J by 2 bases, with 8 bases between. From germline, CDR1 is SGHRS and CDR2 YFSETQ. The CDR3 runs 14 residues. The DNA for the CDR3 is TGCGCCAGCAGCTTGGATCTAGGTCAAGAGACCCAGTACTTC. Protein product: CASSLDLGQETQYF.

The CDR3 spells CASSPSQDRLHDGYTF. CDR3 coding DNA: TGTGCCAGCTCACCATCCCAGGACAGGCTACACGATGGCTACACCTTC. The chain has TRBV18 and TRBJ1-2, with TRBD1 matching over 7 bases. The CDR3 totals 16 residues. Germline-derived CDR1 and CDR2 are KGHSH and LQKENI. The V and J ends lost 2 bases and 6 bases, in that order; junction bases with no gene match: 12. Supplemented by reference TRBV18 and TRBJ1-2, the full variable domain reads NAGVMQNPRHLVRRRGQEARLRCSPMKGHSHVYWYRQLPEEGLKFMVYLQKENIIDESGMPKERFSAEFPKEGPSILRIQQVVRGDSAAYFCASSPSQDRLHDGYTFGSGTRLTVV.

CDR3: CASSLAPTSTYEQYF. The CDR3 bases are TGTGCCAGCAGCTTAGCCCCGACCTCAACCTACGAGCAGTACTTC. The J gene is TRBJ2-7, the V gene TRBV7-2; no firm D call. Looked up from germline, CDR1 is SGHTA and CDR2 is FQGNSA. V was clipped by 0 bases and J by 2 bases, with 11 bases between them. CDR3 length: 15 amino acids.

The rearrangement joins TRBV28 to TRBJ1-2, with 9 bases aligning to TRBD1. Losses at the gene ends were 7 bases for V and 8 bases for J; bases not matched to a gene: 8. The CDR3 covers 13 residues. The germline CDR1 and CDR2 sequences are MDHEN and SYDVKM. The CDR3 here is CASMTGGHLGYTF. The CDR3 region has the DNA TGTGCCAGCATGACAGGGGGTCACTTGGGCTACACCTTC.

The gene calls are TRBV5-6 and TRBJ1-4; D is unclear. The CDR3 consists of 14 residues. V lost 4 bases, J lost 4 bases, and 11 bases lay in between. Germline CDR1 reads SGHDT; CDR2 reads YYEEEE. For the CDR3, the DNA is TGTGCCAGCAGCCCGACGGAAGGTAATGAAAAACTGTTTTTT. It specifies CASSPTEGNEKLFF.

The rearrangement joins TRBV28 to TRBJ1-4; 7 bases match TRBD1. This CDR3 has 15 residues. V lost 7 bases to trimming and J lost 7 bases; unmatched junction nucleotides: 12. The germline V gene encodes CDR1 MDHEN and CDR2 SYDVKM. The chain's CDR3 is CASKGGGRDAEKLFF. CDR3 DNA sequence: TGTGCCAGCAAGGGAGGGGGCCGAGACGCTGAAAAACTGTTTTTT.

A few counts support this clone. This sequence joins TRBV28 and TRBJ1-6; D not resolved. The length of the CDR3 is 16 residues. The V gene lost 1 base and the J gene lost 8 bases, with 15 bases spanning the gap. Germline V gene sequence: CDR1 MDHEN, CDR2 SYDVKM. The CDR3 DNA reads TGTGCCAGCAGTTTATTCGGGTCCGGTGGGGATTCACCCCTCCACTTT. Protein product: CASSLFGSGGDSPLHF.

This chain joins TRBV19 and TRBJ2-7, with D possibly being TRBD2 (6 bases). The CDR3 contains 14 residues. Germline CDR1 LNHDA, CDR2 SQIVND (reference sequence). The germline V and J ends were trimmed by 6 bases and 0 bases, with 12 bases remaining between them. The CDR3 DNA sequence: TGTGCCAGTAGCCCCGGGGGTGGCTCCTACGAGCAGTACTTC. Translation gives CASSPGGGSYEQYF.

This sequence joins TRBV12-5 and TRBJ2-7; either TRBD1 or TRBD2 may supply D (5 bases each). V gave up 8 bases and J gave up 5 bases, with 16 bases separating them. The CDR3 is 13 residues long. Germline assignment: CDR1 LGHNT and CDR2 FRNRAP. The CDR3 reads CASQLRGSHEQYF. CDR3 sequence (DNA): TGTGCTAGTCAGCTTCGGGGCAGCCACGAGCAGTACTTC.

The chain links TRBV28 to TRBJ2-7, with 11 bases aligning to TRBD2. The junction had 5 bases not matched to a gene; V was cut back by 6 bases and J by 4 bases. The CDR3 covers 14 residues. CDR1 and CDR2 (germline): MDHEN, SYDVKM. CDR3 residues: CASSIAGGSYEQYF. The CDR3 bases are TGTGCCAGCAGCATAGCGGGAGGGTCTTACGAGCAGTACTTC.

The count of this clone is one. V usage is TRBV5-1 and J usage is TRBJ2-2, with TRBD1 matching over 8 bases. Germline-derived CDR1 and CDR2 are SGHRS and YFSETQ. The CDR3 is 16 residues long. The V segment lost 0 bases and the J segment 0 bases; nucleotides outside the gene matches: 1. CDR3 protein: CASSLAQGANTGELFF. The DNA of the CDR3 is TGCGCCAGCAGCTTGGCACAGGGGGCGAACACCGGGGAGCTGTTTTTT.

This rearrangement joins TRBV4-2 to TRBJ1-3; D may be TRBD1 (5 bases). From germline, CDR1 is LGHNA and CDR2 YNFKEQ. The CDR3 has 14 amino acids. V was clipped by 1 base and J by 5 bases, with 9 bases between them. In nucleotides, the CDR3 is TGTGCCAGCAGCCAAGGCGGGGCCAGAAACACCATATATTTT. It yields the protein CASSQGGARNTIYF.